One and the same sample provided the 2 T cell receptor beta chains below, sequenced in a study of shared clonotypes between healthy human individuals. Sequenced by immunoSEQ multiplex PCR; TCRdb stores in-frame clones only, minus some. There are about 700,000 clones in the sample; 90% to 95% occur only once, and 24% lies in the top ten. CD45RO-negative, CCR7-selected cells formed the naive CD8 fraction, which excluded terminally differentiated effector memory CD45RA+ cells. The sequenced material came from naive CD8+ T cells sorted from blood. The receptor source for this set is a man under 40 in good health.

This chain joins TRBV28 and TRBJ2-2; D is uncertain. Trimming shortened V by 3 bases and J by 0 bases, and 8 bases separated the two germline ends. The germline gives CDR1 MDHEN, CDR2 SYDVKM. The CDR3 extends over 15 amino acids. CDR3 sequence: CASSFEVANTGELFF. The CDR3, as DNA: TGTGCCAGCAGTTTTGAGGTCGCGAACACCGGGGAGCTGTTTTTT.

The chain employs TRBV30 and TRBJ2-1, with D tentatively TRBD1 or TRBD2 (5 bases each). Germline CDR1 is GTSNPN and CDR2 is SVGIG (reference sequence). V lost 5 bases and J 9 bases, leaving 23 bases between the germline ends. This CDR3 has 15 residues. CDR3 coding DNA: TGTGCCTGGGGTGAGGGGACGGCGATCCTACGTGAGCAGTTCTTC. It yields the protein CAWGEGTAILREQFF.